These 8 T cell receptor beta chains were sequenced from one sample in a study of shared clonotypes between healthy human individuals. Libraries were prepared by immunoSEQ multiplex PCR; TCRdb keeps only in-frame clonotypes and omits some of them. The data contain more than 850,000 clones, around 78% of them seen just once; the ten biggest clones take up 0.5% to 0.6%. The sequenced sample was memory CD4+ T cells from PBMCs. As for subset: CD45RA-negative fraction. The receptors shown here come from a man aged 18 to 30 in good health. Some clones in this sample may be carry-over from other donors' samples.

The V gene is TRBV5-1, the J gene TRBJ2-3; D uncertain. Germline V gives CDR1 SGHRS, CDR2 YFSETQ. V lost 0 bases to trimming and J lost 0 bases, with 11 bases between them. There are 16 residues in the CDR3. The DNA of the CDR3 is TGCGCCAGCAGCTTGGAAGGCGGTACTAGCACAGATACGCAGTATTTT. As protein: CASSLEGGTSTDTQYF.

The genes are TRBV5-6 and TRBJ1-2; perhaps TRBD1 as D (5 bases). The CDR3 covers 16 residues. V was trimmed by 5 bases and J by 8 bases, leaving 25 bases between them. Germline lookup yields CDR1 SGHDT and CDR2 YYEEEE. The CDR3 nucleotides are TGTGCCAGCAGGATTCGAGGGGACCGCGAAGCCCAAGGCTACACCTTC. Residues: CASRIRGDREAQGYTF.

The chain has TRBV7-9 and TRBJ2-7, with D possibly called TRBD1 or TRBD2 (6 bases each). Germline assignment: CDR1 SEHNR and CDR2 FQNEAQ (reference sequence). The V gene lost 5 bases and the J gene lost 0 bases, with 20 bases spanning the gap. This CDR3 is 17 amino acids long. The CDR3 here is CASSPSPRGPDSYEQYF. The CDR3 region has the DNA TGTGCCAGCAGCCCGAGCCCCCGGGGGCCCGACTCCTACGAGCAGTACTTC.

In its sample, this clone was seen a few times. The same CDR3 can be traced to other DNA sequences in this sample. The chain couples TRBV5-1 to TRBJ2-5, with 12 positions matching TRBD2. CDR1 and CDR2 (germline): SGHRS, YFSETQ. Germline trimming cut 0 bases from V and 1 base from J; bases unmatched to any gene: 4. The CDR3 contains 17 residues. The chain's CDR3 is CASSLGGTSGSQETQYF. The CDR3 DNA sequence: TGCGCCAGCAGCTTGGGAGGGACTAGCGGGTCCCAAGAGACCCAGTACTTC.

CDR3 sequence (DNA): TGTGCCAGCAGCCCTACTAGCGGGATCCGCACAGATACGCAGTATTTT. Translating gives CASSPTSGIRTDTQYF. The chain couples TRBV28 to TRBJ2-3, with 10 nucleotides matching TRBD2. The V and J ends lost 6 bases and 1 base, in that order; junction bases with no gene match: 7. The germline CDR1 and CDR2 sequences are MDHEN and SYDVKM. This CDR3 is built from 16 residues.

V usage is TRBV18 and J usage is TRBJ2-5; D call uncertain. The CDR3 has 12 amino acids. The germline gives CDR1 KGHSH, CDR2 LQKENI. Trimming shortened V by 5 bases and J by 2 bases, and 6 bases separated the two germline ends. The CDR3 spells CASSNLQETQYF. CDR3 nucleotide sequence: TGTGCCAGCTCAAACCTTCAAGAGACCCAGTACTTC.

V is TRBV28 and J is TRBJ1-1; unclear D gene. The V and J ends lost 5 bases and 10 bases respectively, with 14 bases between them. The CDR3 loop spans 12 amino acids. The germline V gene has CDR1 MDHEN and CDR2 SYDVKM. The CDR3 sequence: CASSPNMGRAFF. The CDR3 nucleotides are TGTGCCAGCAGTCCGAACATGGGCCGAGCTTTCTTT. The entire variable domain, with the rest obtained from reference TRBV28 and TRBJ1-1, is as follows: DVKVTQSSRYLVKRTGEKVFLECVQDMDHENMFWYRQDPGLGLRLIYFSYDVKMKEKGDIPEGYSVSREKKERFSLILESASTNQTSMYLCASSPNMGRAFFGQGTRLTVV.

The chain is built from TRBV6-1 and TRBJ2-7; TRBD1 agrees at 9 bases. Germline V gives CDR1 MNHNS, CDR2 SASEGT. Trimming at V came to 6 bases and at J to 2 bases, leaving 5 bases not matched to a gene. The CDR3 contains 14 residues. In nucleotides, the CDR3 is TGTGCCAGCAGGGGGACAGGGCCCCCCTACGAGCAGTACTTC. It encodes CASRGTGPPYEQYF.